This record covers a single T cell receptor beta chain. Its specificity is unknown. The data were taken from a study of post-analysis software for immune sequencing data. Across the whole study: Disease courses included relapsing-remitting, secondary progressive and progressive-relapsing multiple sclerosis. Whole-study results and caveats: For normalized Chao1 diversity, multiple sclerosis patients scored significantly lower than controls did. TRBV5-6, TRBV5-1 and TRBV20-1 belonged to a set of roughly 5 TRBV segments that were more frequent in patients than controls. Samples from one preparation batch, clustered by F measure, grouped strongly together.

cDNA libraries for TCR beta contained unique molecular identifiers. One entry per CDR3 protein results from TCRdb running MiXCR on the PCR reads. This repertoire shows about 770,000 distinct CDR3 sequences, approximately 44% found once; its top ten account for approximately 5%. The CDR3 loop spans 14 amino acids. Germline assignment: CDR1 SGHVS and CDR2 FQNEAQ. The V gene end was trimmed by 11 bases and the J gene end by 2 bases; junction bases not matched to a gene: 7. The clonotype originates from a girl aged 5 to 17 with multiple sclerosis. The chain is built from TRBV7-8 and TRBJ2-2, with TRBD1 identical over 8 bases. The sequenced material came from blood. The CDR3 DNA is TGTGCCCCGACAGGGGAGATTAACACCGGGGAGCTGTTTTTT. Translation gives CAPTGEINTGELFF.